The sequence of this T cell receptor (beta chain) was determined in a study of T cells expressing NK-cell markers (dated by TCRdb to 2020 to 2021). For the wider study: In sorted CD3+CD56+NKG2C+, CD3+CD56+NKG2C- and CD3+CD56-NKG2C+ T-cell subsets from about eight donors, TCR beta-chain repertoires were profiled. Of the eight sequenced donors, seven were found to be HCMV-seropositive and one was found to be HCMV-seronegative. All eight donors whose samples were sequenced were randomly selected healthy volunteers, three of them men and five women. Libraries were sequenced as 2 x 150 bp reads on Illumina HiSeq 2000/2500, MiSeq or NextSeq.

Reading from cysteine to phenylalanine, the CDR3 counts 13 amino acids. The nucleotide record is missing. The germline V gene gives CDR1 as SQVTM and CDR2 as ANQGSEA. Points the paper makes about the study in general: Whether the expanded NKG2C-expressing T cell clones were specific for HCMV antigens remained unclear. Those dominant clonotypes were again the most abundant among CD3+CD56-NKG2C+ cells in a handful of donors, at about 28.3-60.1%. In a handful of donors, the dominant CD3+CD56+NKG2C+ clonotypes were among the top 10 CD8+ clonotypes and accounted for about 1.0-7.5% of CD8+ T cells.

Details on this clonotype: Its antigen is unknown.

TCRdb lists the instrument as Illumina HiSeq 2000. TCR beta cDNA libraries were prepared using 5'RACE template switching, which introduced a universal primer site and unique molecular identifiers. Synthesis of cDNA was primed from the TCR beta constant segment and was followed by two consecutive PCR amplification steps. In the authors' own workflow: MIGEC handled demultiplexing of the reads and grouping by UMI, while MiTCR was used to assemble and quantify clonotypes. To exclude erroneous sequences, any TCR cDNA sequence not supported by at least two reads was discarded. The tcR package was used for downstream repertoire analysis, with clonotypes matched between fractions based on CDR3 nucleotide sequence plus V segment. Antigen specificity was annotated against VDJdb with VDJmatch, allowing one amino acid substitution in CDR3. Following TCRdb reprocessing, every CDR3 protein sequence forms one entry, and DNA is not provided. The V and J calls and clone size come from TCRdb's table, not from the authors' own analysis. This sample's listing comprises approximately 440,000 distinct CDR3 sequences. The ten largest clones take up over 1.3% of the sample.

A commercial ELISA kit detecting HCMV-specific IgG in serum was used to determine HCMV serostatus. Peripheral blood mononuclear cells were isolated from blood by Ficoll density gradient centrifugation. Sequencing input: blood T cells: a sorted CD56 or NKG2C T cell subset, CD4+ or CD8+ T cells, or bulk PBMC T cells (not recorded which). In this chain, TRBV29-1 is recombined with TRBJ2-5. The sequence derives from a woman aged 50 to 60 in good health. Donor details come from another sample of the same person, matched by shared clones. The CDR3 has the sequence CSVEDGIQETQYF.